This record concerns one TCR beta chain sequence. Antigen unknown. This entry comes from a study of cytomegalovirus exposure and HLA in healthy donors. Study summary: Genetic ancestry analysis placed about 80% of the 398 donors that were genotyped in the Caucasian-associated cluster. Whole-study findings and limits: According to a later analysis, most TCR beta chains associated with CMV appeared HLA-restricted. Confirmation in vitro established that a few CMV-associated chains were specific for CMV antigens.

The CDR3 contains 16 residues. Germline V gene data show CDR1 as SGHAT and CDR2 as FQNNGV. With 2 bases removed from V and 0 bases from J, the gap between germline ends came to 13 bases. PCR amplification relied on 60 Vbeta primers (plus 13 Jbeta primers). Measured with immunoSEQ multiplex PCR; TCRdb has only the in-frame clones, and not every one. The profile shows some 200,000 clones, 70% to 80% of them singletons. Though nominally healthy at sampling, donors likely had unrecorded immune exposures. Sequencing used PBMCs. The rearrangement uses TRBV11-2 and TRBJ1-1; D perhaps matches TRBD1 (6 bases). This clonotype was obtained from a male donor in good health and CMV-seropositive. The CDR3 DNA reads as TGTGCCAGCAGCTTATTTCAGGGGTCGGTGAACACTGAAGCTTTCTTT. It specifies CASSLFQGSVNTEAFF.